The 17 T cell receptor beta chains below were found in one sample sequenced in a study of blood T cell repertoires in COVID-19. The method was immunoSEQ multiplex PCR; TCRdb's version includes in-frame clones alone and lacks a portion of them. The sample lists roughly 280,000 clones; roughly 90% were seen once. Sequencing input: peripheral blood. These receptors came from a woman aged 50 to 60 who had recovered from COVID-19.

The CDR3: CATFPGGTSGANVLTF. DNA for the CDR3: TGTGCCACCTTCCCCGGGGGTACCTCTGGGGCCAACGTCCTGACTTTC. The genes are TRBV2 and TRBJ2-6, with D possibly matching TRBD2 (6 bases). V was trimmed by 10 bases and J by 0 bases, leaving 16 bases between them. Germline V gives CDR1 SNHLY, CDR2 FYNNEI. The CDR3 is 16 residues long.

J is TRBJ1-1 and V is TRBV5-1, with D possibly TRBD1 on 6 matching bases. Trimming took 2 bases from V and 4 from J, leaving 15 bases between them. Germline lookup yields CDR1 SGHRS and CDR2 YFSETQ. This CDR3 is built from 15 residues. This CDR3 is CASSFAGRGGTEAFF. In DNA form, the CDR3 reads TGCGCCAGCAGCTTTGCCGGGAGGGGGGGCACTGAAGCTTTCTTT. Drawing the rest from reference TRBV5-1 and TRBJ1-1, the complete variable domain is KAGVTQTPRYLIKTRGQQVTLSCSPISGHRSVSWYQQTPGQGLQFLFEYFSETQRNKGNFPGRFSGRQFSNSRSEMNVSTLELGDSALYLCASSFAGRGGTEAFFGQGTRLTVV.

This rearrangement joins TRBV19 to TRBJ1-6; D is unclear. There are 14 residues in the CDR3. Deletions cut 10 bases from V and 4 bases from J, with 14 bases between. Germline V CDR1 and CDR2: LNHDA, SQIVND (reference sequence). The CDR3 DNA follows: TGTGCCACGGTTACTCGATTATATAATTCACCCCTCCACTTT. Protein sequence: CATVTRLYNSPLHF.

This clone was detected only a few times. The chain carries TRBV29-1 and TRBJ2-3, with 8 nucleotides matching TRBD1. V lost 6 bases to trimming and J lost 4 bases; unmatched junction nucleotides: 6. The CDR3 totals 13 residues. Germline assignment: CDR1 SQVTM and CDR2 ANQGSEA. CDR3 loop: CSVNRGSSDTQYF. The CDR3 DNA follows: TGCAGCGTCAACAGGGGGAGCTCAGATACGCAGTATTTT.

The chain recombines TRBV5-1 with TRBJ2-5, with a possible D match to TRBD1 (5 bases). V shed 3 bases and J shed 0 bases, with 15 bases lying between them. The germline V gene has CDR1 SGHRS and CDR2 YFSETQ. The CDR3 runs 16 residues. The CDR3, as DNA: TGCGCCAGCAGCTCCCAGGGCAACCAGTACCAAGAGACCCAGTACTTC. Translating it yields CASSSQGNQYQETQYF.

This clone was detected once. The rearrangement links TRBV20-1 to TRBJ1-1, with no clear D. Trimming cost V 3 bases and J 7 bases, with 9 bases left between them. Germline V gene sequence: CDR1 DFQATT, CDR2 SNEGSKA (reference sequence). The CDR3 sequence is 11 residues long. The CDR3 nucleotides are TGCAGTGCTAGGGCAGTCCTTGAAGCTTTCTTT. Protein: CSARAVLEAFF.

The CDR3 sequence: CASSWAGNRGTEAFF. The CDR3 DNA sequence: TGTGCCAGCAGCTGGGCGGGTAACCGGGGAACTGAAGCTTTCTTT. The chain joins TRBV7-2 to TRBJ1-1, with D hard to call. Germline V CDR1 and CDR2: SGHTA, FQGNSA. Trimming pared 4 bases from V and 5 bases from J, leaving 17 bases between. This CDR3 region has 15 residues.

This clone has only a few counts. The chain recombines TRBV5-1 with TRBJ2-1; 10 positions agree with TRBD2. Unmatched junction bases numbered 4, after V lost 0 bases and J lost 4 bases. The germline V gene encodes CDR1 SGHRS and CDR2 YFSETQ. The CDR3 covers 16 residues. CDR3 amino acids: CASSLDRLAGYNEQFF. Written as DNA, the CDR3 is TGCGCCAGCAGCTTGGATCGACTAGCGGGTTACAATGAGCAGTTCTTC.

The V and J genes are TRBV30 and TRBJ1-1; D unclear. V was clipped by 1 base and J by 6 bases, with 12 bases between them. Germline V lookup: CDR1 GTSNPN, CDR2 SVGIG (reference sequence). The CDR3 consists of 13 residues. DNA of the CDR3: TGTGCCTGGAGTGCGTCTACTTCCGCTGAAGCTTTCTTT. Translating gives CAWSASTSAEAFF.

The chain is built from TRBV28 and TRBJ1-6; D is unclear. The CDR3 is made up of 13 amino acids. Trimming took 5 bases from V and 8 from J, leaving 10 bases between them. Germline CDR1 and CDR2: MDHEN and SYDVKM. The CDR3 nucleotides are TGTGCCAGCAGTGCGACCGGGGATTCACCCCTCCACTTT. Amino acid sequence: CASSATGDSPLHF.

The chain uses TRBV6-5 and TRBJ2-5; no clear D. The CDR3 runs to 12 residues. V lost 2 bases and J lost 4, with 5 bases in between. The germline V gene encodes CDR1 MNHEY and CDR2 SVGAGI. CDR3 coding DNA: TGTGCCAGCAGTTACCCCGGAGAGACCCAGTACTTC. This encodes CASSYPGETQYF.

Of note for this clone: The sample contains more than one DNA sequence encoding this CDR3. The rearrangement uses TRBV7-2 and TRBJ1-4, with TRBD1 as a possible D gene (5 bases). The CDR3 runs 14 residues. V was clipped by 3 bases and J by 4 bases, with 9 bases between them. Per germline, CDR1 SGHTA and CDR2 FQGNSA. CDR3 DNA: TGTGCCAGCAGCTTTGACAGAGTTAATGAAAAACTGTTTTTT. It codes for CASSFDRVNEKLFF.

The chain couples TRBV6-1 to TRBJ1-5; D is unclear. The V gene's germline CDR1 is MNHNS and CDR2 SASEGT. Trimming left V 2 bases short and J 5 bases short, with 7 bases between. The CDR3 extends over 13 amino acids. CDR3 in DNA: TGTGCCAGCAGTGAAACGAGTTATCAGCCCCAGCATTTT. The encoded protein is CASSETSYQPQHF.

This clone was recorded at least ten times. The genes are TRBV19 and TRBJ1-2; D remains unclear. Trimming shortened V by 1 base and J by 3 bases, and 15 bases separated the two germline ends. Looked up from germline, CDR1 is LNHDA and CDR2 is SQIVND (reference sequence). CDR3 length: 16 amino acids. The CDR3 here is CASSIAPGTTYYGYTF. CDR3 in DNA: TGTGCCAGTAGTATAGCGCCGGGAACAACTTACTATGGCTACACCTTC.

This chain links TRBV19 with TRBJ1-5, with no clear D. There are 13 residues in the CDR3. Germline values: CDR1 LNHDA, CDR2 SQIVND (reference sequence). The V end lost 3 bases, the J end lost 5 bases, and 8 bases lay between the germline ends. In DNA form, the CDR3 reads TGTGCCAGTAGTATCGTGGCTGATCAGCCCCAGCATTTT. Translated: CASSIVADQPQHF.

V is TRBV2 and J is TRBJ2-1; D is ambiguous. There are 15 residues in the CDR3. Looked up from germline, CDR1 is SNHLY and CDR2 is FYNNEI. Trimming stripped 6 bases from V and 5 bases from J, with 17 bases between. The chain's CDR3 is CASSSTPSTDNEQFF. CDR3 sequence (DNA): TGTGCCAGCAGCTCAACGCCATCAACTGACAATGAGCAGTTCTTC.

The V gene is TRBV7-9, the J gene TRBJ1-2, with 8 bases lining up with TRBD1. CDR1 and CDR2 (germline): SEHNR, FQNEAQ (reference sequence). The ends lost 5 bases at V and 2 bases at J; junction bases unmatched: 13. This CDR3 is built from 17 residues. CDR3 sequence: CASSPSSRTGINYGYTF. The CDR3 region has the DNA TGTGCCAGCAGCCCATCATCTCGGACAGGGATCAACTATGGCTACACCTTC. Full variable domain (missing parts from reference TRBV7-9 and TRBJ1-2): DTGVSQNPRHKITKRGQNVTFRCDPISEHNRLYWYRQTLGQGPEFLTYFQNEAQLEKSRLLSDRFSAERPKGSFSTLEIQRTEQGDSAMYLCASSPSSRTGINYGYTFGSGTRLTVV.